The 28 T cell receptor beta chains below all came from one sample that was sequenced in a study of T cell responses to AZD1222 COVID-19 vaccine. The data were produced by immunoSEQ multiplex PCR, yet TCRdb's version contains in-frame clones alone and is incomplete. The table includes about 180,000 clones, 88% detected once. The material sequenced was peripheral blood, taken 28 days after the second AZD1222 dose. These TCRs come from an adult who received the AZD1222 COVID-19 vaccine.

This clone was found once. The chain uses TRBV15 and TRBJ2-7; either TRBD1 or TRBD2 may supply D (7 bases each). Germline CDR1 reads LNHNV; CDR2 reads YYDKDF (reference sequence). This CDR3 is 13 amino acids long. V lost 8 bases, J lost 0 bases, and 11 bases lay in between. The CDR3 reads CATQGGTSYEQYF. CDR3 nucleotides: TGTGCCACCCAGGGGGGGACCTCCTACGAGCAGTACTTC.

The chain is built from TRBV29-1 and TRBJ2-7; D tentatively reads TRBD1 or TRBD2 (7 bases each). The CDR3 consists of 13 residues. Germline CDR1 SQVTM, CDR2 ANQGSEA. V lost 3 bases and J 4 bases, leaving 13 bases between the germline ends. The CDR3 DNA reads as TGCAGCGTTGATGCAGGGGGAGGGTACGAGCAGTACTTC. Amino acid sequence: CSVDAGGGYEQYF.

V is TRBV19 and J is TRBJ2-3; D remains unclear. The V gene's germline CDR1 is LNHDA and CDR2 SQIVND (reference sequence). There are 11 residues in the CDR3. The germline V and J ends were trimmed by 5 bases and 6 bases, with 6 bases remaining between them. The CDR3, as DNA: TGTGCCAGTAGTGAAAGGGATACGCAGTATTTT. Translation gives CASSERDTQYF.

V usage is TRBV9 and J usage is TRBJ1-1; weak D call: TRBD1 (5 bases). V lost 4 bases and J 0 bases, leaving 10 bases between the germline ends. From germline, CDR1 is SGDLS and CDR2 YYNGEE. This CDR3 contains 14 residues. The CDR3 DNA follows: TGTGCCAGCAGCAAGGGACTCATGAACACTGAAGCTTTCTTT. It encodes CASSKGLMNTEAFF. Supplemented by reference TRBV9 and TRBJ1-1, the full variable domain reads DSGVTQTPKHLITATGQRVTLRCSPRSGDLSVYWYQQSLDQGLQFLIQYYNGEERAKGNILERFSAQQFPDLHSELNLSSLELGDSALYFCASSKGLMNTEAFFGQGTRLTVV.

The V call is TRBV9, the J call TRBJ1-1; D may be TRBD1 (5 bases). Deletions cut 4 bases from V and 1 base from J, with 17 bases between. There are 16 residues in the CDR3. Per germline, CDR1 SGDLS and CDR2 YYNGEE. The CDR3 region has the DNA TGTGCCAGCAGCTCCTCGGTGGGACTTAAGAACACTGAAGCTTTCTTT. Translation gives CASSSSVGLKNTEAFF.

V gene TRBV27 combines with J gene TRBJ2-3, with D perhaps matching TRBD1 (5 bases). Trimming took off 0 bases at V and 1 base at J, with 11 bases between the two ends. The CDR3 is 16 amino acids. Germline V gene lookup returns CDR1 MNHEY and CDR2 SMNVEV (reference sequence). The CDR3 is CASSLSGAGRTDTQYF. The CDR3 nucleotides are TGTGCCAGCAGTTTATCTGGGGCAGGGCGCACAGATACGCAGTATTTT.

V gene TRBV7-9 combines with J gene TRBJ1-5; 12 bases line up with TRBD1. With V trimmed by 3 bases and J by 6 bases, 6 bases remained unmatched. The germline V gene has CDR1 SEHNR and CDR2 FQNEAQ (reference sequence). The CDR3 is 16 amino acids. CDR3 region: CASSLAGTGGVQPQHF. The DNA of the CDR3 is TGTGCCAGCAGCTTGGCCGGGACAGGGGGCGTTCAGCCCCAGCATTTT.

This clone was seen only a few times. V and J are TRBV3-1 (or the pseudogene TRBV3-2) and TRBJ2-1; 9 bases match TRBD2. Trimming removed 3 bases from V and 2 bases from J; junction bases left unmatched: 5. The CDR3 has 16 residues. CDR1 and CDR2 (germline): LGHDT, YNNKEL (reference sequence). The CDR3 spells CASSHLAGSPYNEQFF. The CDR3 DNA follows: TGTGCCAGCAGCCATCTAGCGGGGTCCCCCTACAATGAGCAGTTCTTC.

Notes on this clone: Other DNA variants within this sample encode the same CDR3. The chain joins TRBV30 to TRBJ2-7, with D unresolved. The CDR3 loop spans 11 amino acids. Trimming stripped 0 bases from V and 2 bases from J, with 2 bases between. Germline assignment: CDR1 GTSNPN and CDR2 SVGIG (reference sequence). In DNA, the CDR3 is TGTGCCTGGAGTGTCGCCTACGAGCAGTACTTC. Translated, it gives CAWSVAYEQYF.

This chain joins TRBV28 and TRBJ2-7; D may be TRBD2 (5 bases). This CDR3 has 14 amino acids. V was cut by 4 bases and J by 0 bases, with 10 bases left in between. From germline, CDR1 is MDHEN and CDR2 SYDVKM. CDR3 nucleotides: TGTGCCAGCAGTTCTCCGGGATCCTCCTACGAGCAGTACTTC. It encodes CASSSPGSSYEQYF. The full variable domain, in which reference TRBV28 and TRBJ2-7 provide the parts outside the CDR3, is DVKVTQSSRYLVKRTGEKVFLECVQDMDHENMFWYRQDPGLGLRLIYFSYDVKMKEKGDIPEGYSVSREKKERFSLILESASTNQTSMYLCASSSPGSSYEQYFGPGTRLTVT.

The CDR3 DNA is TGCGCCAGCAGCCAAGATGCAAGAGCAAACTATGGCTACACCTTC. It specifies CASSQDARANYGYTF. The chain couples TRBV4-3 to TRBJ1-2, with D unclear. The CDR3 runs 15 residues. The V end lost 0 bases, the J end lost 2 bases, and 10 bases lay between the germline ends. Germline V gene lookup returns CDR1 LGHNA and CDR2 YSLEER.

This chain connects TRBV29-1 to TRBJ1-2; maybe TRBD1 (5 bases). The ends were cut back, 4 bases at V and 7 bases at J, with 10 bases in the middle. The germline V gene has CDR1 SQVTM and CDR2 ANQGSEA. CDR3 length: 11 amino acids. CDR3 in DNA: TGCAGCGTTGGGGACTCGGGTGGCTACACCTTC. This gives the protein CSVGDSGGYTF.

This clone was counted only a few times. The V and J genes are TRBV11-3 and TRBJ1-1, with D unresolved. The germline V gene encodes CDR1 SGHNT and CDR2 YENEEA. Trimming shortened V by 8 bases and J by 6 bases, and 10 bases separated the two germline ends. The CDR3 totals 11 residues. The CDR3 DNA reads as TGTGCCAGCGGGAGAGGCGCTGAAGCTTTCTTT. Protein sequence: CASGRGAEAFF.

The chain recombines TRBV7-6 with TRBJ2-5; D may be TRBD1 (6 bases). Trimming took off 5 bases at V and 1 base at J, with 14 bases between the two ends. Germline assignment: CDR1 SGHVS and CDR2 FNYEAQ. CDR3 size: 15 residues. CDR3 sequence (DNA): TGTGCCAGCAGCCCCGCCGGACAGAGCCAAGAGACCCAGTACTTC. This sequence encodes CASSPAGQSQETQYF.

The rearrangement joins TRBV3-1 (or the pseudogene TRBV3-2) to TRBJ1-1; D is unresolved. Germline values: CDR1 LGHDT, CDR2 YNNKEL (reference sequence). Trimming pared 4 bases from V and 4 bases from J, leaving 10 bases between. This CDR3 has 13 amino acids. CDR3 sequence: CASSLGFGTEAFF. Written as DNA, the CDR3 is TGTGCCAGCAGCCTGGGATTTGGCACTGAAGCTTTCTTT.

The CDR3 loop reads CASRPTGSPGDTQYF. The CDR3 DNA reads as TGTGCCAGCAGACCTACAGGGTCCCCGGGTGATACGCAGTATTTT. The chain employs TRBV6-2 or TRBV6-3 and TRBJ2-3; D perhaps matches TRBD1 (6 bases). Germline V lookup: CDR1 MNHEY, CDR2 SVGEGT. The CDR3 covers 15 residues. Deletions cut 6 bases from V and 6 bases from J, with 19 bases between.

This chain connects TRBV19 to TRBJ1-2, with D possibly being TRBD1 (6 bases). CDR3 length: 14 amino acids. V lost 4 bases, J lost 2 bases, and 11 bases lay in between. Germline V CDR1 and CDR2: LNHDA, SQIVND (reference sequence). The CDR3 spells CASSKSRGNYGYTF. The CDR3 nucleotides are TGTGCCAGTAGTAAATCCAGGGGCAACTATGGCTACACCTTC. The whole variable domain, remainder taken from reference TRBV19 and TRBJ1-2, is DGGITQSPKYLFRKEGQNVTLSCEQNLNHDAMYWYRQDPGQGLRLIYYSQIVNDFQKGDIAEGYSVSREKKESFPLTVTSAQKNPTAFYLCASSKSRGNYGYTFGSGTRLTVV.

V and J are TRBV11-2 and TRBJ2-7; 8 positions agree with TRBD2. Per germline, CDR1 SGHAT and CDR2 FQNNGV. The CDR3 covers 15 residues. After removal of 5 bases from V and 7 bases from J, the junction contained 13 bases not matched to a gene. The CDR3 DNA is TGTGCCAGCAGCGCGAGGATCGGGGGGGCCTGGGAGCAGTACTTC. Translation gives CASSARIGGAWEQYF.

The chain combines TRBV7-9 with TRBJ2-7; tentatively, D is TRBD1 (5 bases). The CDR3 length is 12 residues. Trimming left V 1 base short and J 6 bases short, with 7 bases between. CDR1 SEHNR and CDR2 FQNEAQ come from the germline V gene (reference sequence). As DNA, the CDR3 is TGTGCCAGCAGCTTAGGAAGGGGCGAGCAGTACTTC. This encodes CASSLGRGEQYF.

CDR3 in amino acids: CASSSQGGTGGVTEAFF. The DNA of the CDR3 is TGTGCCAGCAGCTCTCAGGGCGGGACAGGGGGTGTAACTGAAGCTTTCTTT. The V and J genes are TRBV7-3 and TRBJ1-1; 11 nucleotides align to TRBD1. Per germline, CDR1 SGHTA and CDR2 FQGTGA. Germline trimming cut 4 bases from V and 5 bases from J; bases unmatched to any gene: 12. The CDR3 consists of 17 residues. The whole variable domain, remainder taken from reference TRBV7-3 and TRBJ1-1, is GAGVSQTPSNKVTEKGKYVELRCDPISGHTALYWYRQSLGQGPEFLIYFQGTGAADDSGLPNDRFFAVRPEGSVSTLKIQRTERGDSAVYLCASSSQGGTGGVTEAFFGQGTRLTVV.

The chain joins TRBV7-9 to TRBJ2-7, with D possibly called TRBD1 or TRBD2 (5 bases each). Germline V lookup: CDR1 SEHNR, CDR2 FQNEAQ (reference sequence). The CDR3 runs 14 residues. Trimming left V 5 bases short and J 3 bases short, with 14 bases between. The CDR3 sequence is CASSGGTAYYEQYF. DNA for the CDR3: TGTGCCAGCAGCGGTGGGACGGCTTACTACGAGCAGTACTTC.

The chain is built from TRBV5-4 and TRBJ2-5; D is perhaps TRBD2 (5 bases). Trimming shortened V by 4 bases and J by 0 bases, and 16 bases separated the two germline ends. The germline V gene has CDR1 SGHNT and CDR2 YYREEE (reference sequence). CDR3 length: 16 amino acids. The CDR3 is CASSDGLRDYQETQYF. In DNA, the CDR3 is TGTGCCAGCAGCGATGGTCTCCGGGATTACCAAGAGACCCAGTACTTC.

This CDR3 reads CASSFEGVSSTDTQYF. For the CDR3, the DNA is TGCGCCAGCAGCTTCGAGGGGGTATCTAGCACAGATACGCAGTATTTT. V gene TRBV5-1 combines with J gene TRBJ2-3; possible D gene TRBD1, 6 bases. Per germline, CDR1 SGHRS and CDR2 YFSETQ. The V and J ends lost 2 bases and 0 bases respectively, with 13 bases between them. The CDR3 totals 16 residues.

The chain links TRBV5-1 to TRBJ2-1, with a possible D match to TRBD1 (6 bases). The CDR3 has 14 amino acids. Per the germline V gene, CDR1 is SGHRS and CDR2 is YFSETQ. V dropped 0 bases and J dropped 7 bases, with 11 bases sitting between them. The DNA for the CDR3 is TGCGCCAGCAGCTTGGACAGGGTCGGGAATGAGCAGTTCTTC. Translation: CASSLDRVGNEQFF.

The gene calls are TRBV28 and TRBJ2-7, with 8 bases identical to TRBD2. The ends lost 2 bases at V and 4 bases at J; junction bases unmatched: 7. The CDR3 has 15 amino acids. Per the germline V gene, CDR1 is MDHEN and CDR2 is SYDVKM. CDR3 in amino acids: CASSLGRGGSYEQYF. The CDR3 DNA reads as TGTGCCAGCAGTTTAGGACGGGGGGGGTCTTACGAGCAGTACTTC.

The genes are TRBV7-9 and TRBJ1-5; D not resolved. Germline V gene lookup returns CDR1 SEHNR and CDR2 FQNEAQ (reference sequence). Trimming shortened V by 3 bases and J by 5 bases, and 8 bases separated the two germline ends. This CDR3 spans 13 amino acids. The CDR3 nucleotides are TGTGCCAGCAGCTTGGAGGTGGATCAGCCCCAGCATTTT. Translating it yields CASSLEVDQPQHF.

This clone has more than one count but fewer than ten. This chain links TRBV6-5 with TRBJ1-2; 8 nucleotides agree with TRBD1. The germline gives CDR1 MNHEY, CDR2 SVGAGI. V shed 6 bases, J shed 2 bases, and the junction held 2 bases outside the gene matches. The CDR3 extends over 13 amino acids. CDR3 region: CASRGDRNYGYTF. CDR3 sequence (DNA): TGTGCCAGCAGGGGGGACAGGAACTATGGCTACACCTTC.

This clone has a single count. This may be a read error, as it is one base from a much larger clone. This sequence joins TRBV6-5 and TRBJ2-7, with 13 positions matching TRBD2. This CDR3 contains 15 residues. Germline V gene sequence: CDR1 MNHEY, CDR2 SVGAGI. CDR3 nucleotide sequence: TGTGCCAGCAGCGAGGGACTAGCGGGGCACTACAAGCAGTACTTC. Its translation: CASSEGLAGHYKQYF.